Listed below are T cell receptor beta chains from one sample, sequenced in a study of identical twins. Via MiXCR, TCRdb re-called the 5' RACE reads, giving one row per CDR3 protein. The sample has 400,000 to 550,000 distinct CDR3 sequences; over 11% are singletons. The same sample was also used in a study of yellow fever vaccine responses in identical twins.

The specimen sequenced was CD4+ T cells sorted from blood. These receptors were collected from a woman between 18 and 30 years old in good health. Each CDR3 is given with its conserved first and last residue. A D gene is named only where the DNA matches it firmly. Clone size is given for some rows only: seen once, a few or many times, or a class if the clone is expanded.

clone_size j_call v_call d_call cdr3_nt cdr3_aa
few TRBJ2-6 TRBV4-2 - TGTGCCAGCAGCCAATCCCCGGGGTATGGGGCCAACGTCCTGACTTTC CASSQSPGYGANVLTF
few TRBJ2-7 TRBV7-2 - TGTGCCAGCAGCTTTTCAGGACTAACCTCCTACGAGCAGTACTTC CASSFSGLTSYEQYF
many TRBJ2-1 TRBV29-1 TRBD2 TGCAGCGCCACTAAAGCGGGAGGCTACAATGAGCAGTTCTTC CSATKAGGYNEQFF
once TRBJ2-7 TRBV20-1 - TGCAGTGCTTACTACGGACCGTTCAGCTCCTACGAGCAGTACTTC CSAYYGPFSSYEQYF
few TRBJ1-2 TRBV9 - TGTGCCAGCAGCGGGGGAAGTGGAGCGGTGTATGGCTACACCTTC CASSGGSGAVYGYTF
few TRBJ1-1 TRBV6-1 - TGTGCCAGCTTCTACTGGGGGACTGAAGCTTTCTTT CASFYWGTEAFF
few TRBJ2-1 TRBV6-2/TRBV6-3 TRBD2 TGTGCCAGCAGCCTAGCGGGAGGTTTCGGTGAGCAGTTCTTC CASSLAGGFGEQFF
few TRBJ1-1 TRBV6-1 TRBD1 TGTGCCAGCAGGGGCAGGGGGCTAGGAAACACTGAAGCTTTCTTT CASRGRGLGNTEAFF
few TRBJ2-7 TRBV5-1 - TGCGCCAGCAGCTTTCTGGGGAGCCAGGTGTACGAGCAGTACTTC CASSFLGSQVYEQYF
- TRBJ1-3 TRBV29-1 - TGCAGCGTTGAAGATGCAGTCCGCTCTGGAAACACCATATATTTT CSVEDAVRSGNTIYF
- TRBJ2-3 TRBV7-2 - TGTGCCAGCAGCTTCCGGAGCGGGTTTGGCACAGATACGCAGTATTTT CASSFRSGFGTDTQYF
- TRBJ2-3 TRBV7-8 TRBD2 TGTGCCAGCAGCTTAGTAGGAGCGGGGGGGCCCCGAGATACGCAGTATTTT CASSLVGAGGPRDTQYF
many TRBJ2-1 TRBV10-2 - TGCGCCAGCAGTGTTCGACTAGTTAGTTTCAATGAGCAGTTCTTC CASSVRLVSFNEQFF
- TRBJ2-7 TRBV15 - TGTGCCACCAGCAGAGATCGGCGCAGGGCCCTCTCCTACGAGCAGTACTTC CATSRDRRRALSYEQYF
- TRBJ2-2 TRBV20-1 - TGCAGTGCGATTCAGGGTCCCGGGGAGCTGTTTTTT CSAIQGPGELFF
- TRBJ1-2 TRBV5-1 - TGCGCCAGCAGCGAGTCCACCTATGGCTACACCTTC CASSESTYGYTF
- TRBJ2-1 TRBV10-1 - TGCGCCAGCAGTGTATCGGGACTCACTCTGTTCTTC CASSVSGLTLFF
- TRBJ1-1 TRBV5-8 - TGTGCCAGCAGCTATCAGGAGGGGACTGAAGCTTTCTTT CASSYQEGTEAFF
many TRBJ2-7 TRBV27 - TGTGCCAGCAGTTTATTTTCTAGCCCTAGCTACGAGCAGTACTTC CASSLFSSPSYEQYF
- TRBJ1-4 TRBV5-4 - TGTGCCAGCAGCCCAGACAGGCATAATGAAAAACTGTTTTTT CASSPDRHNEKLFF
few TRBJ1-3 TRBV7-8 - TGTGCCAGCAGCTCCCCCGGGGGGAATGGAAACACCATATATTTT CASSSPGGNGNTIYF
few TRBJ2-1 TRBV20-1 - TGCAGTGCTATTCTAGTAGGGGGTGGCGAGCAGTTCTTC CSAILVGGGEQFF
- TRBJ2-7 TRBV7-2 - TGTGCCAGCAGCTTACCAGCGCACAGCTCCTACGAGCAGTACTTC CASSLPAHSSYEQYF
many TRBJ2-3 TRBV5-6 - TGTGCCAGCAGCATCATCCAGGGCAGCACAGATACGCAGTATTTT CASSIIQGSTDTQYF
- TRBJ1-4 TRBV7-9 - TGTGCCAGCAGCCCAGGGGCTGGCGAAAAACTGTTTTTT CASSPGAGEKLFF
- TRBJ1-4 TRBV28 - TGTGCCAGCAGTTTGGCCGCCGGGACCATTAGGAATGAAAAACTGTTTTTT CASSLAAGTIRNEKLFF
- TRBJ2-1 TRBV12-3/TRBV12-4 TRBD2 TGTGCCAGCAGACTCCCCCTCGGGGGAGGGGCCTACAATGAGCAGTTCTTC CASRLPLGGGAYNEQFF
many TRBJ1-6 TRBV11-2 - TGTGCCAGCAGCTTAGAGGCCTCGGGGTCACCCCTCCACTTT CASSLEASGSPLHF
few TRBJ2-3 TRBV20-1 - TGCAGTGCCCCGCCCGCAGATACGCAGTATTTT CSAPPADTQYF
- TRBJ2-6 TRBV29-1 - TGCAGCGTTGAATCGCGGGCTGGGGCCAACGTCCTGACTTTC CSVESRAGANVLTF
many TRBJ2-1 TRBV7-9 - TGTGCCAGCAGTGATAGGATCAATGAGCAGTTCTTC CASSDRINEQFF
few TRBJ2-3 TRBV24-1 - TGTGCCACCGGCCTCCTGGATACGCAGTATTTT CATGLLDTQYF
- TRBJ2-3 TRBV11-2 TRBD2 TGTGCCAGCAGCCCTACTAGCGCCACGGGAGATACGCAGTATTTT CASSPTSATGDTQYF
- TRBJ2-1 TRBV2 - TGTGCCAGCAGTGAAGATCTAGCGACCTTTGTTGAGCAGTTCTTC CASSEDLATFVEQFF
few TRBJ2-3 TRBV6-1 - TGTGCCAGCAGTGCAGGGGCGGCTAGCGGTTACACAGATACGCAGTATTTT CASSAGAASGYTDTQYF
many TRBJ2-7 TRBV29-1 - TGCAGCGCCGGACTCGGACGGGTCGGCGAGCAGTACTTC CSAGLGRVGEQYF
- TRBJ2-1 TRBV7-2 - TGTGCCAGCAGCCCCTGGACGAATTACAATGAGCAGTTCTTC CASSPWTNYNEQFF